Presented here are 10 T cell receptor beta chains from one specimen sequenced in a study of T cells after yellow fever vaccination. Using its own MiXCR run on the 5' RACE reads, TCRdb lists one record per CDR3 protein. The repertoire includes 200,000 to 300,000 distinct CDR3 sequences, roughly 6.8% of them detected once, and 0.85% to 1.2% sits in the top ten. This specimen consisted of CD4+ T cells sorted from PBMCs, obtained on the day of the yellow fever booster vaccination. The receptors come from a man aged 25-45 years who received the YFV17D yellow fever vaccine.

This clonotype was counted a few times. The chain couples TRBV11-1 to TRBJ2-7; 9 bases agree with TRBD1. CDR3 length equals 18 residues. After removal of 4 bases from V and 2 bases from J, the junction contained 15 bases not matched to a gene. Per germline, CDR1 SGHAT and CDR2 FQDESV (reference sequence). CDR3 nucleotides: TGTGCCAGCAGCTCCCTATCCTTCGGGACAGGGAGAACCTACGAGCAGTACTTC. It is translated as CASSSLSFGTGRTYEQYF.

This clonotype has a count of ten or more. The chain links TRBV7-2 to TRBJ2-3; D might be TRBD1 or TRBD2, each matching 5 bases. Germline CDR1 reads SGHTA; CDR2 reads FQGNSA. Trimming cost V 2 bases and J 3 bases, with 12 bases left between them. This CDR3 is 15 amino acids long. CDR3 in DNA: TGTGCCAGCAGCTTAAGGGGTGGGGGTACAGATACGCAGTATTTT. Translating it yields CASSLRGGGTDTQYF. The whole variable domain, filled in from reference TRBV7-2 and TRBJ2-3, reads GAGVSQSPSNKVTEKGKDVELRCDPISGHTALYWYRQSLGQGLEFLIYFQGNSAPDKSGLPSDRFSAERTGGSVSTLTIQRTQQEDSAVYLCASSLRGGGTDTQYFGPGTRLTVL.

This clonotype was detected only a few times. This chain joins TRBV4-3 and TRBJ2-5; 7 bases are a match to TRBD1. The germline V gene encodes CDR1 LGHNA and CDR2 YSLEER. V dropped 3 bases and J dropped 7; count of bases not matched to a gene: 14. This CDR3 comprises 16 residues. The CDR3 reads CASSQIILIPGGTQYF. CDR3 in DNA: TGCGCCAGCAGCCAGATAATACTAATACCAGGGGGGACCCAGTACTTC.

There are a few counts of this clonotype. The chain links TRBV5-1 to TRBJ2-5; possible D gene TRBD1, 5 bases. The CDR3 covers 14 residues. Germline V gene sequence: CDR1 SGHRS, CDR2 YFSETQ. V lost 1 base, J lost 1 base, and 8 bases lay in between. The CDR3 nucleotides are TGCGCCAGCAGCTTGCAGGGAAGCCAAGAGACCCAGTACTTC. It encodes CASSLQGSQETQYF.

This clonotype was detected many times. The chain combines TRBV5-1 with TRBJ2-3; D gene uncertain. CDR3 length: 15 residues. Trimming left V 1 base short and J 0 bases short, with 9 bases between. Per the germline V gene, CDR1 is SGHRS and CDR2 is YFSETQ. DNA for the CDR3: TGCGCCAGCAGCTTGTCTCCGCCTAGCACAGATACGCAGTATTTT. This codes for CASSLSPPSTDTQYF.

This clonotype was observed a few times. This chain connects TRBV20-1 to TRBJ1-4, with 8 nucleotides matching TRBD1. This CDR3 region has 14 residues. The germline CDR1 and CDR2 sequences are DFQATT and SNEGSKA (reference sequence). With V trimmed by 0 bases and J by 8 bases, 5 bases remained unmatched. The CDR3 bases are TGCAGTGCTAGAGATCAGGGGGCCGCGGAAAAACTGTTTTTT. Protein product: CSARDQGAAEKLFF.

This chain uses TRBV5-5 with TRBJ2-3; unclear D gene. CDR3 length: 13 amino acids. Germline V lookup: CDR1 SGHKS, CDR2 YYEKEE (reference sequence). The ends were cut back, 4 bases at V and 4 bases at J, with 10 bases in the middle. The CDR3 bases are TGTGCCAGCAGCCAAACGCAGGCAGATACGCAGTATTTT. Residues: CASSQTQADTQYF.

This chain links TRBV5-1 with TRBJ2-1; D is ambiguous. V shed 3 bases and J shed 12 bases, with 10 bases lying between them. Germline CDR1 is SGHRS and CDR2 is YFSETQ. This CDR3 spans 11 amino acids. The CDR3 is CASSSEIGQFF. CDR3 in DNA: TGCGCCAGCAGCTCCGAGATTGGGCAGTTCTTC. Variable domain in full (rest from reference TRBV5-1 and TRBJ2-1): KAGVTQTPRYLIKTRGQQVTLSCSPISGHRSVSWYQQTPGQGLQFLFEYFSETQRNKGNFPGRFSGRQFSNSRSEMNVSTLELGDSALYLCASSSEIGQFFGPGTRLTVL.

This clonotype was observed a handful of times. The chain combines TRBV27 with TRBJ1-2; D may be TRBD1 (5 bases). The CDR3 length is 14 residues. Trimming left V 4 bases short and J 4 bases short, with 13 bases between. CDR1 is MNHEY, CDR2 SMNVEV, per germline (reference sequence). The CDR3 DNA reads as TGTGCCAGCAGTTACGGGAGGGGCGGCTATGGCTACACCTTC. Amino acid sequence: CASSYGRGGYGYTF.

This clonotype was picked up many times. The rearrangement joins TRBV15 to TRBJ2-7; 9 nucleotides agree with TRBD1. Trimming cost V 3 bases and J 4 bases; bases outside gene matches: 10. Germline values: CDR1 LNHNV, CDR2 YYDKDF (reference sequence). This CDR3 spans 16 amino acids. The CDR3 is CATSSETGGGLYEQYF. The CDR3 DNA follows: TGTGCCACCAGCAGCGAAACAGGGGGCGGTTTGTACGAGCAGTACTTC. Filled out from reference TRBV15 and TRBJ2-7, the complete variable domain reads DAMVIQNPRYQVTQFGKPVTLSCSQTLNHNVMYWYQQKSSQAPKLLFHYYDKDFNNEADTPDNFQSRRPNTSFCFLDIRSPGLGDTAMYLCATSSETGGGLYEQYFGPGTRLTVT.